This TCR beta chain was profiled in a study of cytomegalovirus exposure and HLA in healthy donors. Trimming removed 0 bases at V and 5 bases at J, with 11 bases between. Germline V gene sequence: CDR1 WSHSY, CDR2 SAAADI. This CDR3 region has 15 residues. The table lists this clone with a few counts. The study ran its PCR with 60 Vbeta and 13 Jbeta primers. The table came from immunoSEQ multiplex PCR; TCRdb's copy has only in-frame clones and leaves some out. The table has about 120,000 clones, over 8% seen once; the top ten hold 3% to 3.5%. The chain joins TRBV10-2 to TRBJ2-1, with a possible D match to TRBD1 (6 bases). The sequencing input was PBMCs. The receptor was isolated from a man aged 25-45 years in good health and CMV-seronegative. In nucleotides, the CDR3 is TGCGCCAGCAGTGAGTCCGGGACAATTCACAATGAGCAGTTCTTC. This sequence encodes CASSESGTIHNEQFF.